The 9 T cell receptor beta chains given below trace back to one sample, sequenced in a study of regulatory T cells in long-lasting Graves disease. As for time point: newly diagnosed GD, antithyroid drugs for less than 3 months. After RNA was extracted from PBMCs, the TCR library was made from it. Construction of TCR beta libraries relied on iRepertoire HTBI primers and on Arm-PCR targeting CDR3 regions. TCRdb used MiXCR to reprocess the multiplex PCR reads, holding one entry per CDR3 protein. Among about 450,000 distinct CDR3 sequences listed, 14% were seen once. A further study also used this sample, focusing on T cells in Graves' hyperthyroidism and ophthalmopathy.

The sample consisted of peripheral blood mononuclear cells (PBMCs), taken at new diagnosis, from a patient treated with antithyroid drugs. These TCRs come from a woman aged 45-60 years with Graves disease.

This clonotype has a count of ten or more. V usage is TRBV28 and J usage is TRBJ1-5, with D hard to call. Germline values: CDR1 MDHEN, CDR2 SYDVKM. CDR3 length equals 13 residues. Deletions cut 6 bases from V and 5 bases from J, with 11 bases between. The CDR3 here is CASSQTLYQPQHF. The CDR3, as DNA: TGTGCCAGCAGCCAAACCCTTTATCAGCCCCAGCATTTT.

Many counts were recorded for this clonotype. At one of its ends the junction is not consistent with the germline gene, which may arise from a read error. V usage is TRBV12-3 or TRBV12-4 and J usage is TRBJ2-7, with D perhaps matching TRBD1 (6 bases). The CDR3 covers 15 residues. The CDR3, as DNA: TGTGCCAGCAGCTTAGACCCCGGGACATCCTACGAGCAGTACTTC. Translated: CASSLDPGTSYEQYF.

This clonotype appeared many times. This chain's CDR3 is CASSFRDRVSEQYF. The DNA of the CDR3 is TGTGCCAGCAGCTTCAGGGACAGGGTTAGCGAGCAGTACTTC. This rearrangement joins TRBV5-8 to TRBJ2-7, with TRBD1 matching over 9 bases. This CDR3 has 14 amino acids. From germline, CDR1 is SGHTS and CDR2 YDEGEE. J was trimmed by 6 bases and V by 2 bases; bases with no gene match: 6. The whole variable domain, filled in from reference TRBV5-8 and TRBJ2-7, reads EAGVTQSPTHLIKTRGQQATLRCSPISGHTSVYWYQQALGLGLQFLLWYDEGEERNRGNFPPRFSGRQFPNYSSELNVNALELEDSALYLCASSFRDRVSEQYFGPGTRLTVT.

This clonotype was observed at least ten times. This chain uses TRBV28 with TRBJ1-1; D gene ambiguous. The length of the CDR3 is 14 residues. Trimming took 5 bases from V and 2 from J, leaving 12 bases between them. CDR1 MDHEN and CDR2 SYDVKM come from the germline V gene. The DNA for the CDR3 is TGTGCCAGCAGTCCGTTCGTGTTAAACACTGAAGCTTTCTTT. Amino acid sequence: CASSPFVLNTEAFF.

This clonotype was seen ten or more times. J is TRBJ1-5 and V is TRBV28; possible D gene TRBD1, 6 bases. Per germline, CDR1 MDHEN and CDR2 SYDVKM. CDR3 length: 15 residues. V lost 6 bases and J lost 2, with 14 bases in between. The CDR3 spells CASSLPGQGNQPQHF. The CDR3 DNA follows: TGTGCCAGCAGCCTCCCGGGACAAGGCAATCAGCCCCAGCATTTT.

This clonotype was seen repeatedly, ten times or more. J is TRBJ2-1 and V is TRBV28; TRBD2 agrees at 16 bases. CDR3 length: 17 amino acids. The germline V gene encodes CDR1 MDHEN and CDR2 SYDVKM. V lost 7 bases to trimming and J lost 4 bases; unmatched junction nucleotides: 7. Here the CDR3 DNA reads TGTGCCAGCAAGGGGACTAGCGGGAGGGGAAGGTACAATGAGCAGTTCTTC. Its translation is CASKGTSGRGRYNEQFF.

The chain carries TRBV9 and TRBJ2-1, with 12 bases identical to TRBD2. Trimming took 4 bases from V and 6 from J; bases not matched to a gene: 5. The V gene's germline CDR1 is SGDLS and CDR2 YYNGEE. CDR3 length: 15 residues. In nucleotides, the CDR3 is TGTGCCAGCAGCCCTACTAGCGGGGGGATCAATGAGCAGTTCTTC. Translation gives CASSPTSGGINEQFF.

At least ten counts were recorded for this clonotype. This sequence joins TRBV5-1 and TRBJ2-1; 7 bases map to TRBD1. The CDR3 runs 17 residues. CDR1 is SGHRS, CDR2 YFSETQ, per germline. The V and J ends lost 6 bases and 7 bases, in that order; junction bases with no gene match: 19. CDR3 loop: CASTPRLEQGLPNEQFF. CDR3 nucleotides: TGCGCCAGCACCCCCCGGTTAGAACAGGGGCTCCCGAATGAGCAGTTCTTC.

This clonotype showed up many times. The rearrangement joins TRBV9 to TRBJ2-1; TRBD2 agrees at 7 bases. The germline CDR1 and CDR2 sequences are SGDLS and YYNGEE. The CDR3 is 16 residues long. V lost 0 bases, J lost 2 bases, and 5 bases stayed unmatched. CDR3 loop: CASSVAPSGAYNEQFF. DNA of the CDR3: TGTGCCAGCAGCGTAGCCCCTAGCGGAGCCTACAATGAGCAGTTCTTC.